The 18 T cell receptor beta chains listed next were all sequenced from one sample in a study of shared clonotypes between healthy human individuals. The naive CD8 population came from CD45RO-negative cells selected for CCR7, without terminally differentiated effector memory CD45RA+ cells. This table comes from immunoSEQ multiplex PCR, and its TCRdb copy is limited to in-frame clones, with some not included. The repertoire consists of some 2,100,000 clones, with 93% occurring once and the leading ten covering 1.5% to 2%. Sequenced: naive CD8+ T cells from PBMCs. These receptors came from a young man in good health. Some clones in this sample may be carry-over from other donors' samples.

The chain has TRBV25-1 and TRBJ1-2; the match to TRBD1 covers 7 bases. Germline lookup yields CDR1 MGHDK and CDR2 SYGVNS. V shed 5 bases and J 6 bases; nucleotides not matched to a gene: 15. There are 16 residues in the CDR3. In DNA form, the CDR3 reads TGTGCCAGCAGTACGCGGGACAGCTCCTGGCGGGATGGCTACACCTTC. The encoded protein is CASSTRDSSWRDGYTF.

The V gene is TRBV7-6, the J gene TRBJ2-7; D gene unclear. The CDR3 is 15 amino acids. Germline CDR1 is SGHVS and CDR2 is FNYEAQ. Trimming took off 3 bases at V and 1 base at J, with 13 bases between the two ends. This CDR3 is CASSFGVPLSYEQYF. CDR3 nucleotide sequence: TGTGCCAGCAGCTTTGGGGTCCCCCTTTCCTACGAGCAGTACTTC.

V usage is TRBV5-5 and J usage is TRBJ1-2, with TRBD1 matching 8 bases. The CDR3 covers 15 residues. The germline V gene has CDR1 SGHKS and CDR2 YYEKEE (reference sequence). J was trimmed by 2 bases and V by 2 bases; bases with no gene match: 5. DNA of the CDR3: TGTGCCAGCAGCTTTTGGGACAGGCGCAACTATGGCTACACCTTC. This translates into CASSFWDRRNYGYTF.

The chain has TRBV7-9 and TRBJ2-5; D not resolved. The V end lost 1 base, the J end lost 3 bases, and 9 bases lay between the germline ends. The CDR3 runs to 14 residues. CDR1 is SEHNR, CDR2 FQNEAQ, per germline (reference sequence). As DNA, the CDR3 is TGTGCCAGCAGCTTAGGAAGGTTTAAAGAGACCCAGTACTTC. Encoded protein: CASSLGRFKETQYF.

The V gene is TRBV5-4, the J gene TRBJ2-2, with 8 bases lining up with TRBD2. The V and J ends lost 3 bases and 6 bases, in that order; junction bases with no gene match: 7. Germline CDR1 and CDR2: SGHNT and YYREEE (reference sequence). The CDR3 extends over 15 amino acids. CDR3 nucleotides: TGTGCCAGCAGCTCGGGACTAGAGACTGCCGGGGAGCTGTTTTTT. Protein: CASSSGLETAGELFF.

The V call is TRBV7-9, the J call TRBJ2-1, with 9 bases matching TRBD2. V lost 5 bases to trimming and J lost 0 bases; unmatched junction nucleotides: 8. This CDR3 spans 17 amino acids. CDR1 and CDR2 from the germline V gene are SEHNR and FQNEAQ (reference sequence). The DNA for the CDR3 is TGTGCCAGCAGCCCAACCCTAGCGGGACCCTCCTACAATGAGCAGTTCTTC. Protein product: CASSPTLAGPSYNEQFF.

This chain joins TRBV11-2 and TRBJ2-5; D possibly corresponds to TRBD2 (5 bases). V was shortened by 5 bases and J by 1 base, with 17 bases between the two germline ends. The germline gives CDR1 SGHAT, CDR2 FQNNGV. The length of the CDR3 is 16 residues. The CDR3 is CASSPMLGGSQETQYF. CDR3 nucleotide sequence: TGTGCCAGCAGCCCGATGTTAGGCGGGTCCCAAGAGACCCAGTACTTC.

This chain connects TRBV29-1 to TRBJ2-3, with D perhaps matching TRBD2 (5 bases). The germline gives CDR1 SQVTM, CDR2 ANQGSEA. The V end lost 4 bases, the J end lost 2 bases, and 16 bases lay between the germline ends. This CDR3 is built from 15 residues. CDR3 DNA sequence: TGCAGCGTTGCCGGCGGGCGTCTGTCCACAGATACGCAGTATTTT. It yields the protein CSVAGGRLSTDTQYF.

This chain connects TRBV7-9 to TRBJ1-2, with 7 positions matching TRBD1. The CDR3 is 14 amino acids. J was trimmed by 10 bases and V by 5 bases; bases with no gene match: 13. Looked up from germline, CDR1 is SEHNR and CDR2 is FQNEAQ (reference sequence). The DNA of the CDR3 is TGTGCCAGCAGCCAGTTGGCGAATACAGGGGTCTACACCTTC. Amino acids: CASSQLANTGVYTF.

V gene TRBV6-5 combines with J gene TRBJ2-1; the D gene is possibly TRBD1 (6 bases). Looked up from germline, CDR1 is MNHEY and CDR2 is SVGAGI. The CDR3 length is 13 residues. V lost 10 bases, J lost 1 base, and 11 bases lay in between. The CDR3 sequence is CATQGRSYNEQFF. For the CDR3, the DNA is TGTGCCACCCAGGGGCGGTCCTACAATGAGCAGTTCTTC.

With respect to this clone: This CDR3 is also generated by other DNA sequences in the sample. V gene TRBV28 combines with J gene TRBJ2-7; D is tentatively TRBD1 or TRBD2 (5 bases each). Trimming took 3 bases from V and 6 from J, leaving 9 bases between them. CDR3 size: 12 residues. CDR1 and CDR2 from the germline V gene are MDHEN and SYDVKM. CDR3 in amino acids: CASSFSGSEQYF. Written as DNA, the CDR3 is TGTGCCAGCAGTTTTTCAGGGAGCGAGCAGTACTTC.

In nucleotides, the CDR3 is TGTGCCAGCAGCGTATATGGGACAGGGGGCTTAGGTGATACGCAGTATTTT. It specifies CASSVYGTGGLGDTQYF. The chain carries TRBV9 and TRBJ2-3; TRBD1 aligns across 12 bases. CDR3 size: 17 residues. Germline V lookup: CDR1 SGDLS, CDR2 YYNGEE. Trimming took 1 base from V and 6 from J; bases not matched to a gene: 9.

The chain has TRBV19 and TRBJ1-4, with D possibly being TRBD1 (5 bases). Germline loops: CDR1 LNHDA, CDR2 SQIVND (reference sequence). The V end was cut by 6 bases, the J end by 8 bases, with 16 bases between. The CDR3 is 14 residues long. This CDR3 is CASSPVEGIEKLFF. For the CDR3, the DNA is TGTGCCAGTAGCCCCGTTGAGGGGATCGAAAAACTGTTTTTT.

V gene TRBV14 combines with J gene TRBJ2-7; a possible D gene is TRBD2 (6 bases). CDR1 and CDR2 (germline): SGHDN, FVKESK. The CDR3 sequence is 15 residues long. V gave up 4 bases and J gave up 3 bases, with 16 bases separating them. The CDR3 region has the DNA TGTGCCAGCAGCCCCCTTCGTGGGGGGTACTACGAGCAGTACTTC. Its protein product is CASSPLRGGYYEQYF.

The chain combines TRBV27 with TRBJ1-4, with D uncertain. Germline assignment: CDR1 MNHEY and CDR2 SMNVEV (reference sequence). Trimming shortened V by 2 bases and J by 4 bases, and 11 bases separated the two germline ends. The CDR3 is made up of 15 amino acids. The CDR3 protein is CASSLTGVHNEKLFF. The CDR3 DNA reads as TGTGCCAGCAGTTTAACTGGGGTCCATAATGAAAAACTGTTTTTT.

This clone has a handful of counts. Just one base apart from a much larger clone, this may be a read error. The rearrangement joins TRBV7-9 to TRBJ1-1; D gene unclear. V gave up 3 bases and J gave up 3 bases, with 5 bases separating them. The CDR3 loop spans 12 amino acids. Germline CDR1 reads SEHNR; CDR2 reads FQNEAQ (reference sequence). This CDR3 reads CASSFEDTEAFF. CDR3 DNA: TGTGCCAGCAGCTTCGAGGACACTGAAGCTTTCTTT.

V and J are TRBV4-2 and TRBJ2-1, with TRBD2 matching over 15 bases. Trimming cost V 2 bases and J 1 base; bases outside gene matches: 3. The germline gives CDR1 LGHNA, CDR2 YNFKEQ. The CDR3 is made up of 18 amino acids. The CDR3 protein is CASSQLGLAGGSYNEQFF. CDR3 nucleotides: TGTGCCAGCAGCCAACTCGGACTAGCGGGAGGGTCCTACAATGAGCAGTTCTTC.

Turning to this clone: Distinct nucleotide sequences in the sample also encode this CDR3. The J gene is TRBJ1-1, the V gene TRBV19, with D perhaps TRBD1 (6 bases). The germline gives CDR1 LNHDA, CDR2 SQIVND (reference sequence). V shed 3 bases and J shed 1 base, with 6 bases lying between them. This CDR3 has 13 residues. The CDR3 DNA is TGTGCCAGTAGTATGGGACAGAACACTGAAGCTTTCTTT. Its protein product is CASSMGQNTEAFF.